This T cell receptor beta chain was captured by sequencing in a study of shared clonotypes between healthy human individuals. The CDR3 spans 13 residues. V shed 3 bases and J shed 1 base, with 6 bases lying between them. Germline V gene sequence: CDR1 MDHEN, CDR2 SYDVKM. Each subset's genomic DNA was split evenly across several immunoSEQ plates. Each PCR replicate from the sorted subsets contained around 0.2 ug DNA, which is about 30,000 T cell genomes. TCRdb's table, derived via immunoSEQ multiplex PCR, lists solely in-frame clones and lacks some. The sample has about 680,000 clones, roughly 72% seen once. To note about this clone: The antigen remains undetermined.

Study findings and constraints: Sequencing depth was expected to influence donor clonotype sharing. A handful of donors shared about 5% of their naive CD4 clonotypes.

This clonotype was sampled from a woman aged 25 to 39 in good health. The chain has TRBV28 and TRBJ1-1; D remains ambiguous. The sequencing input was memory CD4+ T cells sorted from blood. The subset: CD45RA-negative fraction. CDR3 protein: CASSLQRNTEAFF. In DNA form, the CDR3 reads TGTGCCAGCAGTTTGCAGAGGAACACTGAAGCTTTCTTT.